This record concerns one T cell receptor (beta chain) sequence. What it recognizes is unknown. The method was immunoSEQ multiplex PCR; TCRdb's version includes in-frame clones alone and lacks a portion of them. Of nearly 80,000 clones detected, about 90% appear once; the ten largest clones hold 0.33%. The data were taken from a study of OX40 agonist ivuxolimab in advanced cancers. Study results and limitations: Also present in some nonresponders was a low level of normalized T-cell clonal expansion. Researchers report that CD8+ T cells had, on average, more expanded clones than CD4+.

Autoimmune disease history or systemic immunosuppression meant exclusion. Germline loops: CDR1 SGHDN, CDR2 FVKESK. Trimming took 1 base from V and 5 from J, leaving 15 bases between them. The CDR3 is made up of 16 amino acids. The rearrangement uses TRBV14 and TRBJ2-4, with D perhaps matching TRBD1 (5 bases). Sample: CD4+ or CD8+ T cells sorted from blood, taken in a trial of the OX40 agonist ivuxolimab. This TCR came from an adult with an advanced solid tumor such as melanoma, head and neck, liver or kidney cancer. CDR3 amino acids: CASSQGQGVGQNIQYF. For the CDR3, the DNA is TGTGCCAGCAGCCAAGGGCAGGGTGTCGGGCAAAACATTCAGTACTTC.